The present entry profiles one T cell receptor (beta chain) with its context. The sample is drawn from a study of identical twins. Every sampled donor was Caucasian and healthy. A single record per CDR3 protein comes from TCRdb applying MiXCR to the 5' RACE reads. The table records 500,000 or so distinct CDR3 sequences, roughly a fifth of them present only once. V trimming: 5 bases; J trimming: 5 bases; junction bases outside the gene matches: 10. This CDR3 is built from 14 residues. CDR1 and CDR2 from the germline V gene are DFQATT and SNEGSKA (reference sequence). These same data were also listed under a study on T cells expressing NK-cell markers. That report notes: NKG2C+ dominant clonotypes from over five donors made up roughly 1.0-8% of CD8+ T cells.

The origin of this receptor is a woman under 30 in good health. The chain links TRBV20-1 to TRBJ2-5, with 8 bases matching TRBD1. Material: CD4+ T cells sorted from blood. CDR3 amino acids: CSAAVGTGFETQYF. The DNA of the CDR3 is TGCAGTGCTGCCGTAGGGACAGGTTTCGAGACCCAGTACTTC.